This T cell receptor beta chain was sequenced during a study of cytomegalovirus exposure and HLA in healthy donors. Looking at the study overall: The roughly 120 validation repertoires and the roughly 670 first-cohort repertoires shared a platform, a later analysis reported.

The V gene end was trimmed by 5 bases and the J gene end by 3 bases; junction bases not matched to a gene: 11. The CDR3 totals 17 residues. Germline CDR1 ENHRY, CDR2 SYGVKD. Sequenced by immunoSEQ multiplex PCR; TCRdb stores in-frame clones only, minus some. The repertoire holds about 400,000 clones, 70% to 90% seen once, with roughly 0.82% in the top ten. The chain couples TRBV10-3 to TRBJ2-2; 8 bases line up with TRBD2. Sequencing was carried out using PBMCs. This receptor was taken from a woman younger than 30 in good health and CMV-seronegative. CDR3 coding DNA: TGTGCCATCAGTAGGACTAGCTTGCAAGCCGACACCGGGGAGCTGTTTTTT. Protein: CAISRTSLQADTGELFF.